The sequence of this TCR beta chain was determined in a study of blood T cell repertoires in COVID-19. Study information: Donors in the United States, Italy and Spain gave samples during acute or convalescent COVID-19. From T cells, B-cell-depleted T cells, or PBMCs came the material, which was cDNA or gDNA.

Cohort placement rested on clinical history that participants reported themselves. TCRdb keeps only in-frame clones here, not all; method: immunoSEQ multiplex PCR. The data contain fewer than 350,000 clones, approximately 90% of them singletons. With respect to this clone: This sample includes further DNA sequences coding for the same CDR3.

Germline CDR1 SNHLY, CDR2 FYNNEI. V was trimmed by 3 bases and J by 2 bases, leaving 7 bases between them. The CDR3 is 14 residues long. The specimen sequenced was PBMCs or T cells enriched from blood (not recorded which). V is TRBV2 and J is TRBJ1-4; D is ambiguous. This TCR came from a woman aged 40 to 50 with acute COVID-19. CDR3 sequence (DNA): TGTGCCAGCAGTGAGCGTCGGACTAATGAAAAACTGTTTTTT. It is translated as CASSERRTNEKLFF.